This TCR beta chain was observed in a study of T-cell reconstitution after alpha-beta-depleted transplantation in children. Study-level results: About two months after transplant, alpha-beta T cells reportedly came from several hundred expanded graft clones.

TCRbeta library construction was performed incorporating unique molecular identifiers. Each CDR3 protein is one row after TCRdb ran MiXCR on the PCR reads. The sample holds around 800,000 distinct CDR3 sequences, less than 20% seen once. Per germline, CDR1 SGHTA and CDR2 FQGNSA. This CDR3 spans 15 amino acids. V gave up 8 bases and J gave up 0 bases, with 17 bases separating them. Comment on this clonotype: Its cognate antigen is unknown.

This material consisted of PBMCs, mostly from graft donor cells, taken 360 days after TCRalphabeta/CD19-depleted stem cell transplant. This TCR came from a male patient under 18 who had a stem cell transplant for acute lymphoblastic leukemia, so the T cells may come from the graft donor. The V gene is TRBV7-2, the J gene TRBJ2-7; possibly TRBD2 for D (5 bases). CDR3: CASPGWVKSSYEQYF. DNA for the CDR3: TGTGCCAGCCCGGGGTGGGTGAAGTCCTCCTACGAGCAGTACTTC.